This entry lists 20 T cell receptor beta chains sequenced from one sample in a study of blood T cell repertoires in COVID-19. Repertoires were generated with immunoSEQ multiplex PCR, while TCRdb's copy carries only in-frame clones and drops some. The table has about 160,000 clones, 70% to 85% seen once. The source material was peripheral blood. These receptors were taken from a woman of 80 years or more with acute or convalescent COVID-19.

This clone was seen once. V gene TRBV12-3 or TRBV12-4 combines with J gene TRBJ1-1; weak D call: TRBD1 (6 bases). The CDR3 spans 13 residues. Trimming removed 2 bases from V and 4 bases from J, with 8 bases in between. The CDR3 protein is CASSLTGSTEAFF. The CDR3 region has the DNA TGTGCCAGCAGTTTAACAGGGAGCACTGAAGCTTTCTTT.

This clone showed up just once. CDR3 region: CASSDGLAGGNEQFF. CDR3 in DNA: TGTGCCAGCAGTGACGGACTAGCGGGAGGCAATGAGCAGTTCTTC. The rearrangement links TRBV6-2 or TRBV6-3 to TRBJ2-1, with 14 nucleotides matching TRBD2. This CDR3 region has 15 residues. After removal of 5 bases from V and 6 bases from J, the junction contained 3 bases not matched to a gene. CDR1 and CDR2 from the germline V gene are MNHEY and SVGEGT.

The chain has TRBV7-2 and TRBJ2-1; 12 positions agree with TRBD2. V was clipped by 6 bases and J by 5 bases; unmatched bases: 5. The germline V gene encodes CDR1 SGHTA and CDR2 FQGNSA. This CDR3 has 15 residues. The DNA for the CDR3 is TGTGCCAGCAGGGAGAGACTAGCGGGAGACAATGAGCAGTTCTTC. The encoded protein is CASRERLAGDNEQFF.

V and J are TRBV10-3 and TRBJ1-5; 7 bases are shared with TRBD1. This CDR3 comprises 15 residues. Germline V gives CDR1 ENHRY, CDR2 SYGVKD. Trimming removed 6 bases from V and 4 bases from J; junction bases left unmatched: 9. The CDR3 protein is CAIRETGDGNQPQHF. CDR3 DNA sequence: TGTGCCATCAGGGAAACAGGGGATGGGAATCAGCCCCAGCATTTT.

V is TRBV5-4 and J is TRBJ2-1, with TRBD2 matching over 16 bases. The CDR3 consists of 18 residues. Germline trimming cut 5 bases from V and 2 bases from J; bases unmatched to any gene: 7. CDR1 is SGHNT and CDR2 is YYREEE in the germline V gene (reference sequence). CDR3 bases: TGTGCCAGCAGGGCGGGACTAGCGGGAGGGACCGCCTACAATGAGCAGTTCTTC. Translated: CASRAGLAGGTAYNEQFF. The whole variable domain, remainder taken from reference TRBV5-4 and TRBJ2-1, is ETGVTQSPTHLIKTRGQQVTLRCSSQSGHNTVSWYQQALGQGPQFIFQYYREEENGRGNFPPRFSGLQFPNYSSELNVNALELDDSALYLCASRAGLAGGTAYNEQFFGPGTRLTVL.

The CDR3 here is CASSVGGYNQPQHF. CDR3 DNA: TGTGCCAGCAGCGTAGGCGGGTACAATCAGCCCCAGCATTTT. The V gene is TRBV9, the J gene TRBJ1-5; D is unresolved. This CDR3 has 14 amino acids. Trimming pared 0 bases from V and 3 bases from J, leaving 7 bases between. CDR1 is SGDLS and CDR2 is YYNGEE in the germline V gene.

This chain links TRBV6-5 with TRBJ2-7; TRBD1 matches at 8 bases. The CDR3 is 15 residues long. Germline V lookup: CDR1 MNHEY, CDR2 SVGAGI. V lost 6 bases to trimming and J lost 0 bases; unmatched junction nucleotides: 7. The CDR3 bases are TGTGCCAGCAGGAAGAAAACAGGGGGCTCCTACGAGCAGTACTTC. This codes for CASRKKTGGSYEQYF.

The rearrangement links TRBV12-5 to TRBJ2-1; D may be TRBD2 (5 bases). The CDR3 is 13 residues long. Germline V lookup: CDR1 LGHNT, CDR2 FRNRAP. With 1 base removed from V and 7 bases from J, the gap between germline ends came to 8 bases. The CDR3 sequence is CASGLGLQNEQFF. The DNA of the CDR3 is TGTGCTAGTGGTTTGGGACTACAGAATGAGCAGTTCTTC.

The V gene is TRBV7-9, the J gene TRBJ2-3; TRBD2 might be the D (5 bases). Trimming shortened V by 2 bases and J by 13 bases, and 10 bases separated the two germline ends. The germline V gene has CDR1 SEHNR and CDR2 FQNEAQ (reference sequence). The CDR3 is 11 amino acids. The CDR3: CASSLSFGEYF. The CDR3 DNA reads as TGTGCCAGCAGCTTATCATTCGGGGAGTATTTT. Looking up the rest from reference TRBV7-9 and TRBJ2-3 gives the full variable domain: DTGVSQNPRHKITKRGQNVTFRCDPISEHNRLYWYRQTLGQGPEFLTYFQNEAQLEKSRLLSDRFSAERPKGSFSTLEIQRTEQGDSAMYLCASSLSFGEYFGPGTRLTVL.

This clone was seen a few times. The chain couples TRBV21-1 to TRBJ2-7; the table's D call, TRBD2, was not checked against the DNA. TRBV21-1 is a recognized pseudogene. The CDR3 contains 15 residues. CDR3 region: CASSKGLAGRYEQYF. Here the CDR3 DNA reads TGTGCCAGCAGCAAAGGACTAGCGGGACGGTACGAGCAGTACTTC.

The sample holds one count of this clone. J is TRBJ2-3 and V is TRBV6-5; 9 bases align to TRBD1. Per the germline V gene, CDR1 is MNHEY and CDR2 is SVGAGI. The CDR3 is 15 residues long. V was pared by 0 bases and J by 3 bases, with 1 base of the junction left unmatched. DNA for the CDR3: TGTGCCAGCAGTTACTCGGGACAGGGTACAGATACGCAGTATTTT. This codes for CASSYSGQGTDTQYF.

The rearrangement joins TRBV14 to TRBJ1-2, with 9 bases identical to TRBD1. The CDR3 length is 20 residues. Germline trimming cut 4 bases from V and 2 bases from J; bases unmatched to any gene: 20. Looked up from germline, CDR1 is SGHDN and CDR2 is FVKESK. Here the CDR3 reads CASSRYLPSGTGPRNYGYTF. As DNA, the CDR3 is TGTGCCAGCAGCCGTTATTTACCGTCCGGGACAGGGCCGCGGAACTATGGCTACACCTTC.

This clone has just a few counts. CDR3 region: CASRSRRGSYEQYF. DNA of the CDR3: TGTGCCAGCCGCAGTCGGCGGGGGTCCTACGAGCAGTACTTC. The chain uses TRBV5-8 and TRBJ2-7, with 7 bases aligning to TRBD2. CDR1 is SGHTS and CDR2 is YDEGEE in the germline V gene. This CDR3 contains 14 residues. Germline trimming cut 7 bases from V and 1 base from J; bases unmatched to any gene: 8.

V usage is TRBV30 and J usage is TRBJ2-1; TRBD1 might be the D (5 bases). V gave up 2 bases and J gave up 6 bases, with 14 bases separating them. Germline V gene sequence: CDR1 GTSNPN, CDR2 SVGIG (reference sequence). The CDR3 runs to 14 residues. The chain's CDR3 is CAWSSAGPVNEQFF. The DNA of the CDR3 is TGTGCCTGGAGTTCAGCAGGGCCGGTCAATGAGCAGTTCTTC.

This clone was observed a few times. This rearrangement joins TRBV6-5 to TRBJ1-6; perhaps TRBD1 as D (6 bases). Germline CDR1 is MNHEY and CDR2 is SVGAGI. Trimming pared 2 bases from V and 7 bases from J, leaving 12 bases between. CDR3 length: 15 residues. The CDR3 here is CASSYTGHGNSPLHF. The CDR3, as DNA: TGTGCCAGCAGTTACACAGGGCATGGCAATTCACCCCTCCACTTT.

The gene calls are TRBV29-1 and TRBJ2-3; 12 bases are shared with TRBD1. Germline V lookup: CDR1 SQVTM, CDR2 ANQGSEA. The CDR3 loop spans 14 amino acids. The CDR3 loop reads CSERGTGGDDTQYF. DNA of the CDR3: TGCAGTGAGCGTGGGACAGGGGGCGATGATACGCAGTATTTT.

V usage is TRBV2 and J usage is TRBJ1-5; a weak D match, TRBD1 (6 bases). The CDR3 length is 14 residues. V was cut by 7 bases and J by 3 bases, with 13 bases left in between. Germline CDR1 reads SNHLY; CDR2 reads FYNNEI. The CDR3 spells CASNSDSFNQPQHF. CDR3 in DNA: TGTGCCAGCAACTCGGACAGTTTCAATCAGCCCCAGCATTTT.

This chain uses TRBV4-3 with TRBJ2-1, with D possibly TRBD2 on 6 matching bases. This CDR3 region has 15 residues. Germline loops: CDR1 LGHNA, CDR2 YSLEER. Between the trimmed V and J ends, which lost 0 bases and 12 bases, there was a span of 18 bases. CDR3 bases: TGCGCCAGCAGCCAAGATGGGCCTGGGGGGAGGAGGCAGTTCTTC. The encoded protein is CASSQDGPGGRRQFF.

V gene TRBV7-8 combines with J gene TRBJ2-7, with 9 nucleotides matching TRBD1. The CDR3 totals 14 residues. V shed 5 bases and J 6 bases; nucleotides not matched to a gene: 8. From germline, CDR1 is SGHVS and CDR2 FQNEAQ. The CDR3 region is CASSLRDRVSEQYF. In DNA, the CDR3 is TGTGCCAGCAGCCTCAGGGACAGGGTAAGCGAGCAGTACTTC.

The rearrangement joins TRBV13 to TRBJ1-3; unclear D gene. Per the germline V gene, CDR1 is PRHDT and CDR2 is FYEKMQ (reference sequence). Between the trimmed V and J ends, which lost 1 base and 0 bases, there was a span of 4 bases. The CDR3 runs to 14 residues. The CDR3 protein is CASSLASSGNTIYF. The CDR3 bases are TGTGCCAGCAGCTTAGCGTCCTCTGGAAACACCATATATTTT.